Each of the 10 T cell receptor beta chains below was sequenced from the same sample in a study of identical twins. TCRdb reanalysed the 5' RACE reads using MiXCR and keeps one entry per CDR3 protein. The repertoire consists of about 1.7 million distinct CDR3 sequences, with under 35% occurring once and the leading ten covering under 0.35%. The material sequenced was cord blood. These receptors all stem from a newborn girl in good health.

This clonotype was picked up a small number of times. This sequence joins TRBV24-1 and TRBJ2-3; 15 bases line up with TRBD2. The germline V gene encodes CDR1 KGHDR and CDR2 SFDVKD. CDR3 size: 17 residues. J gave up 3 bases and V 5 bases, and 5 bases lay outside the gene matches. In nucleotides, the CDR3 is TGTGCCACCAGTGCCCGGACTAGCGGGAGGGGGACAGATACGCAGTATTTT. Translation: CATSARTSGRGTDTQYF.

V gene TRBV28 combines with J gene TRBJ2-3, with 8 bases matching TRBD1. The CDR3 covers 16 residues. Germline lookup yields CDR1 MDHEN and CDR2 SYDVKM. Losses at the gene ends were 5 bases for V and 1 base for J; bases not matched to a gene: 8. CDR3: CASSADRGPRTDTQYF. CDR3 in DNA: TGTGCCAGCAGTGCCGACAGGGGCCCACGCACAGATACGCAGTATTTT.

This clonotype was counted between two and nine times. CDR3 in DNA: TGCAGTGCTAGGCCAGGGACACTTTACGGATATGGCTACACCTTC. Encoded protein: CSARPGTLYGYGYTF. This sequence joins TRBV20-1 and TRBJ1-2; possible D gene TRBD1, 6 bases. The CDR3 is 15 residues long. Germline CDR1 reads DFQATT; CDR2 reads SNEGSKA (reference sequence). V lost 3 bases and J lost 5, with 19 bases in between.

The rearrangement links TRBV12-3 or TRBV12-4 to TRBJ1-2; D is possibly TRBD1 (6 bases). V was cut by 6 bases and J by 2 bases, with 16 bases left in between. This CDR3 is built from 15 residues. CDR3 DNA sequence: TGTGCCAGCAGCCGAACAGGGCCGTCGAACTATGGCTACACCTTC. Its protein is CASSRTGPSNYGYTF.

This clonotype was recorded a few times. This chain's CDR3 is CASSAPDRGLYNEQFF. In DNA form, the CDR3 reads TGTGCCAGCTCAGCCCCGGACAGGGGGCTCTACAATGAGCAGTTCTTC. The chain links TRBV18 to TRBJ2-1, with 11 bases that match TRBD1. Per germline, CDR1 KGHSH and CDR2 LQKENI. With V trimmed by 5 bases and J by 3 bases, 6 bases remained unmatched. The CDR3 loop spans 16 amino acids.

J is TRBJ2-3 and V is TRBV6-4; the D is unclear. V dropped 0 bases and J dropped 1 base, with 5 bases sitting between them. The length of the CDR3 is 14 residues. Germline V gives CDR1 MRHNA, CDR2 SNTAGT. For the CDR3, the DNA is TGTGCCAGCAGTGACTCACTGGGCACAGATACGCAGTATTTT. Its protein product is CASSDSLGTDTQYF.

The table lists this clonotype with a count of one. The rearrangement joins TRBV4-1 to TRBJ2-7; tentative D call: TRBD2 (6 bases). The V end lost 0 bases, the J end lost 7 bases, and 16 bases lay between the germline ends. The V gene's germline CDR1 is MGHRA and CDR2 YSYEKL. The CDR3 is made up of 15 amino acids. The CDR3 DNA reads TGCGCCAGCAGCCAAGAATTCGGGGGAAACAATGAGCAGTACTTC. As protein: CASSQEFGGNNEQYF.

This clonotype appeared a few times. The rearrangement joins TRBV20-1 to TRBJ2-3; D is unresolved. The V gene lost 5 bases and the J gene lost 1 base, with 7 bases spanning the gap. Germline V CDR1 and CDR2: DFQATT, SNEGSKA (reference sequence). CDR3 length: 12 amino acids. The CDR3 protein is CSALVGTDTQYF. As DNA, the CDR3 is TGCAGTGCTCTTGTGGGCACAGATACGCAGTATTTT.

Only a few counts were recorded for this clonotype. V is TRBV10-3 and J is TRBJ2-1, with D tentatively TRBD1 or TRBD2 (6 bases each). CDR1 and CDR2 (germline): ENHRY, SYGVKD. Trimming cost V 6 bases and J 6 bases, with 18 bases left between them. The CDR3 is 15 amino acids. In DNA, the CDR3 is TGTGCCATCAGCCCCGGGGGCGGGGTATTCAATGAGCAGTTCTTC. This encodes CAISPGGGVFNEQFF.

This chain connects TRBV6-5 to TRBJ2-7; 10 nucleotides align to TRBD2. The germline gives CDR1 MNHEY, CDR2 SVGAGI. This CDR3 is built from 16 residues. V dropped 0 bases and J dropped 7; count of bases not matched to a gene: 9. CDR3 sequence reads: CASSYSWLAGEDEQYF. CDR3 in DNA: TGTGCCAGCAGTTACTCCTGGCTAGCGGGAGAGGATGAGCAGTACTTC.